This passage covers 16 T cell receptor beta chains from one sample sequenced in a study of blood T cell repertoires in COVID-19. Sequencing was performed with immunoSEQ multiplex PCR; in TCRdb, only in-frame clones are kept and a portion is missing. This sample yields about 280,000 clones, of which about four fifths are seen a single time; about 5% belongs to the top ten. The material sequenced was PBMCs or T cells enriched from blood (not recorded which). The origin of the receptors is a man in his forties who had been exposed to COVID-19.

Here the CDR3 reads CASSWPGLAGGDTGELFF. The CDR3, as DNA: TGCGCCAGCAGCTGGCCGGGACTAGCGGGAGGAGACACCGGGGAGCTGTTTTTT. This sequence joins TRBV5-1 and TRBJ2-2; 15 bases are a match to TRBD2. The ends lost 3 bases at V and 3 bases at J; junction bases unmatched: 6. Germline V CDR1 and CDR2: SGHRS, YFSETQ. The CDR3 has 18 amino acids.

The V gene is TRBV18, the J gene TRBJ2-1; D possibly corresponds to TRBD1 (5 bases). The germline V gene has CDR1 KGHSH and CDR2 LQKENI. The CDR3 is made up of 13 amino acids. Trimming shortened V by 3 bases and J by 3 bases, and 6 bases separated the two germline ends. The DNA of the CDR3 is TGTGCCAGCTCACCGCAGGGCTACAATGAGCAGTTCTTC. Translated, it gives CASSPQGYNEQFF.

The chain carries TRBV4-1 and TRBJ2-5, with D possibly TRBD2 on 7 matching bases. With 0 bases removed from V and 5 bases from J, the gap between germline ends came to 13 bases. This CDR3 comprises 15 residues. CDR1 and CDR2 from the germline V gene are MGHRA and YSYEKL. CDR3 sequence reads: CASSQEGGAGETQYF. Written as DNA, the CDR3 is TGCGCCAGCAGCCAAGAGGGGGGGGCGGGTGAGACCCAGTACTTC.

The CDR3 DNA reads TGTGCCAGCACTCCACAGGGGGGGCAGGGTGAAAAACTGTTTTTT. Its translation: CASTPQGGQGEKLFF. The V and J genes are TRBV2 and TRBJ1-4, with 8 positions matching TRBD1. This CDR3 spans 15 amino acids. Trimming took 7 bases from V and 7 from J; bases not matched to a gene: 11. Germline V lookup: CDR1 SNHLY, CDR2 FYNNEI. Complete variable domain (other parts from reference TRBV2 and TRBJ1-4): EPEVTQTPSHQVTQMGQEVILRCVPISNHLYFYWYRQILGQKVEFLVSFYNNEISEKSEIFDDQFSVERPDGSNFTLKIRSTKLEDSAMYFCASTPQGGQGEKLFFGSGTQLSVL.

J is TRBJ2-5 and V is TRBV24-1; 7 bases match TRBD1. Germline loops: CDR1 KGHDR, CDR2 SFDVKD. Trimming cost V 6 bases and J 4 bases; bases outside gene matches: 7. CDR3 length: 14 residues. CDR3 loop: CATSSTGVGETQYF. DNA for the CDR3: TGTGCCACCAGTAGCACAGGGGTGGGAGAGACCCAGTACTTC.

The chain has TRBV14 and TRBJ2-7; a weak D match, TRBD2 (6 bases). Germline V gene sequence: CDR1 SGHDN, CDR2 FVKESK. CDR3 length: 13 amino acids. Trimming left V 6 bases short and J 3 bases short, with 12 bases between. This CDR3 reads CASRITGDYEQYF. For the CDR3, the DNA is TGTGCCAGCAGGATAACGGGAGACTACGAGCAGTACTTC.

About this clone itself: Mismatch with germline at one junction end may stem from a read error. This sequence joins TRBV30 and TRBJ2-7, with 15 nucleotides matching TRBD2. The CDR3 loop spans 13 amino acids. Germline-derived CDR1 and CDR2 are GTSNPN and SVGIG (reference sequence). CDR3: CALMGLAGGICHF. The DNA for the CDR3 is TGTGCCTTGATGGGACTAGCGGGAGGAATTTGTCACTTC.

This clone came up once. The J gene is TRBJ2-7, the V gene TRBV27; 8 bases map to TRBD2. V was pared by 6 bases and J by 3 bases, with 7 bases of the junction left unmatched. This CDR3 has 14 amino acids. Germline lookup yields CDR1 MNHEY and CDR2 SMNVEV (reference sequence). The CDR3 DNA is TGTGCCAGCAGAATTGGGACTAGAGGCTACGAGCAGTACTTC. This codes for CASRIGTRGYEQYF.

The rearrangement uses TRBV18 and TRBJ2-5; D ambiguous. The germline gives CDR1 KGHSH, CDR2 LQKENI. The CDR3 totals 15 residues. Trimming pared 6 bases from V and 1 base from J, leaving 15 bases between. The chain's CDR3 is CASSAPERLQETQYF. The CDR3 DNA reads TGTGCCAGCTCGGCGCCCGAGAGGCTCCAAGAGACCCAGTACTTC.

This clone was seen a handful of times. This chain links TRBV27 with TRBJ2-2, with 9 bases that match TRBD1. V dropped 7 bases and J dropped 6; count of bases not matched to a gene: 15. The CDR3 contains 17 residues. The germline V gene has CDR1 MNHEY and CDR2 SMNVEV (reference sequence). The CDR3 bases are TGTGCCAGCACCCCTAGGTGGGGACAGGGTGTGGCCGGGGAGCTGTTTTTT. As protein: CASTPRWGQGVAGELFF.

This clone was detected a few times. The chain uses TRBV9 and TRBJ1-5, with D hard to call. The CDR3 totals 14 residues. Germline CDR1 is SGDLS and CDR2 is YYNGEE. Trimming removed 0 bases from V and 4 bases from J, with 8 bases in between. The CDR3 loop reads CASSVDGRNQPQHF. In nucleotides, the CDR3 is TGTGCCAGCAGCGTAGATGGCAGAAATCAGCCCCAGCATTTT.

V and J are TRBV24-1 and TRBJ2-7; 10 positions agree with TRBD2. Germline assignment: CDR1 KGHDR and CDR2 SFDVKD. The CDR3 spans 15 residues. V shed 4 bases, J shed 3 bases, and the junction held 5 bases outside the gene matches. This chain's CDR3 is CATSDPLAGVYEQYF. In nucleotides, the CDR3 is TGTGCCACCAGTGACCCTCTAGCGGGAGTCTACGAGCAGTACTTC.

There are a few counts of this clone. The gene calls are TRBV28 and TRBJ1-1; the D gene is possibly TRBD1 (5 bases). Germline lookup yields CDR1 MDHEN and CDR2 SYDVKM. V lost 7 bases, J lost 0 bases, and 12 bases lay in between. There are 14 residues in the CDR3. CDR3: CASTLGQLNTEAFF. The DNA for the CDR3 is TGTGCCAGCACCCTGGGGCAGCTGAACACTGAAGCTTTCTTT.

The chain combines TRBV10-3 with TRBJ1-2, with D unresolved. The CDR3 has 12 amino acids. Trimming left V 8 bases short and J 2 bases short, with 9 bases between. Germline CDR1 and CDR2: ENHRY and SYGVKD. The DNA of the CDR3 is TGTGCCATCGGTACGGGGAACTATGGCTACACCTTC. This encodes CAIGTGNYGYTF.

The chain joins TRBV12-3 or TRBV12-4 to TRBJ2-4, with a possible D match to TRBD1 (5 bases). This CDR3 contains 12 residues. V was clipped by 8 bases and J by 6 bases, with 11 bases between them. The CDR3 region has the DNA TGTGCCAGCGGGGCTGAAGGAAACATTCAGTACTTC. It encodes CASGAEGNIQYF.

The CDR3: CASSDRLTVGGYTF. For the CDR3, the DNA is TGTGCCAGCAGCGATAGGCTGACAGTCGGCGGCTACACCTTC. The chain uses TRBV6-5 and TRBJ1-2; TRBD1 is a possible D gene (5 bases). Trimming shortened V by 6 bases and J by 8 bases, and 19 bases separated the two germline ends. The CDR3 covers 14 residues. The germline gives CDR1 MNHEY, CDR2 SVGAGI.